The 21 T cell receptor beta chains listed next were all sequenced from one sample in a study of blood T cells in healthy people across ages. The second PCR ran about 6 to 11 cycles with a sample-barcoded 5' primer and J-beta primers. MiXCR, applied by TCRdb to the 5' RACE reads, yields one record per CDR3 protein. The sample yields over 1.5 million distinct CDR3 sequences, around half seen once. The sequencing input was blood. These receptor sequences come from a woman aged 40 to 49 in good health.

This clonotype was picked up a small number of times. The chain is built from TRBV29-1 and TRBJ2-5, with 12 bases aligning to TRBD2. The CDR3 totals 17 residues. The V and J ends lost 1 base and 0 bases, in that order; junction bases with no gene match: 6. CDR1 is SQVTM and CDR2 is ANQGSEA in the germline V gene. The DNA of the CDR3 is TGCAGCGTTGAAGGGACTAGCGGGGCATTGTACCAAGAGACCCAGTACTTC. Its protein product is CSVEGTSGALYQETQYF. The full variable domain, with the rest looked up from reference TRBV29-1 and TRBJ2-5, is SAVISQKPSRDICQRGTSLTIQCQVDSQVTMMFWYRQQPGQSLTLIATANQGSEATYESGFVIDKFPISRPNLTFSTLTVSNMSPEDSSIYLCSVEGTSGALYQETQYFGPGTRLLVL.

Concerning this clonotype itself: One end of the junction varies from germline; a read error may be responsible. CDR3 loop: CASSRRLQETQYF. The CDR3 DNA sequence: TGTGCTAGCAGCCGCAGATTACAAGAGACCCAGTACTTC. The chain uses TRBV7-7 and TRBJ2-5; D remains ambiguous. Germline loops: CDR1 SSHAT, CDR2 FNYEAQ (reference sequence). The CDR3 loop spans 13 amino acids.

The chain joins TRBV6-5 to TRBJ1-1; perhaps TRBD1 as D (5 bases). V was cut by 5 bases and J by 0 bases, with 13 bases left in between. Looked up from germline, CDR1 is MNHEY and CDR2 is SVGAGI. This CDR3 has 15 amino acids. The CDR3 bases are TGTGCCAGCAGTGTCCGGGGCACCATGAACACTGAAGCTTTCTTT. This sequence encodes CASSVRGTMNTEAFF.

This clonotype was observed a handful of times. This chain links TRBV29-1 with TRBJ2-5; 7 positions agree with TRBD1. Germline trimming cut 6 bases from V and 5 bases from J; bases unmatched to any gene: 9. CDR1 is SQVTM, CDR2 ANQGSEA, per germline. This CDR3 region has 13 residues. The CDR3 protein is CSVGDRSKETQYF. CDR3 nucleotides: TGCAGCGTGGGGGACAGATCAAAGGAGACCCAGTACTTC.

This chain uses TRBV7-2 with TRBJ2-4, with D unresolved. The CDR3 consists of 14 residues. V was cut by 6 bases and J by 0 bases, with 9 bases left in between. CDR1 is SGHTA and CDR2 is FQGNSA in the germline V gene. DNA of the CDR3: TGTGCCAGCAGGAAAGAACAAGCCAAAAACATTCAGTACTTC. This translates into CASRKEQAKNIQYF.

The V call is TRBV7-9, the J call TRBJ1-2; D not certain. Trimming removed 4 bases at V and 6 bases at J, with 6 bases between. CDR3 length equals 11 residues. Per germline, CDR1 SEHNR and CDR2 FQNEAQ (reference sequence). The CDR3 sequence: CASSSEDGYTF. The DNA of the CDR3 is TGTGCCAGCAGCTCCGAAGATGGCTACACCTTC.

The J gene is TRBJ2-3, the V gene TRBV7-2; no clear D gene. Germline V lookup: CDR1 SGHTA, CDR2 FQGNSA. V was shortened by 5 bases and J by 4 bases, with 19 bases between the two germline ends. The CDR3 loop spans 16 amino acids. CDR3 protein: CASSQTDAGVADTQYF. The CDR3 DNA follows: TGTGCCAGCAGCCAAACGGACGCAGGAGTAGCAGATACGCAGTATTTT.

CDR3 nucleotides: TGTGCCAGCAACAGAGAGAGGGACAATGAGCAGTTCTTC. This gives the protein CASNRERDNEQFF. V and J are TRBV6-4 and TRBJ2-1, with D perhaps TRBD2 (5 bases). The CDR3 is 13 residues long. Trimming cost V 7 bases and J 5 bases, with 12 bases left between them. Germline-derived CDR1 and CDR2 are MRHNA and SNTAGT.

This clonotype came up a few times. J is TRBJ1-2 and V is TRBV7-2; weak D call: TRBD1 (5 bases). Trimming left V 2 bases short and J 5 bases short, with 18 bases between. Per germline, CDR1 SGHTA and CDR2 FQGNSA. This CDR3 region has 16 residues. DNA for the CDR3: TGTGCCAGCAGCTTAAAAATAGGGGCTGCCCCGTATGGCTACACCTTC. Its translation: CASSLKIGAAPYGYTF.

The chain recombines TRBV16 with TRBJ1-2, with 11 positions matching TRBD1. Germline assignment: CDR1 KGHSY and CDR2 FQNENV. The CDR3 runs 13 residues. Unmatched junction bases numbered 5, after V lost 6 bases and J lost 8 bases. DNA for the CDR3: TGTGCCAGCAGTATCGGGACAGGGGGAGGCTACACCTTC. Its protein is CASSIGTGGGYTF.

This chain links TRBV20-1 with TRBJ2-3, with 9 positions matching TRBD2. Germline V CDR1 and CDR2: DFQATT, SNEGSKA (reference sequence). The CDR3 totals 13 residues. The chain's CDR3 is CIQTSGTTDTQYF. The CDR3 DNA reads TGCATTCAGACTAGCGGAACCACAGATACGCAGTATTTT.

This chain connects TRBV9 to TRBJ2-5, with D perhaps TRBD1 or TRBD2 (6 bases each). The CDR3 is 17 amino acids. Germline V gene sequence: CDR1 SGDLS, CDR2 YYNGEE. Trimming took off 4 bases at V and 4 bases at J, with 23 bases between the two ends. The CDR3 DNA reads TGTGCCAGCAGCACCACGACTGAGGGGGGAGCACTAGAGACCCAGTACTTC. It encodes CASSTTTEGGALETQYF.

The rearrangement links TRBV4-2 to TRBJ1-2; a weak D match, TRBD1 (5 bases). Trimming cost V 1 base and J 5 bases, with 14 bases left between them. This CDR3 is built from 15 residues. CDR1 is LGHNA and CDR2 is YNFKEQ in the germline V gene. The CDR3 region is CASSQGGTYDYGYTF. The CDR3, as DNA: TGTGCCAGCAGCCAAGGAGGGACCTACGATTATGGCTACACCTTC.

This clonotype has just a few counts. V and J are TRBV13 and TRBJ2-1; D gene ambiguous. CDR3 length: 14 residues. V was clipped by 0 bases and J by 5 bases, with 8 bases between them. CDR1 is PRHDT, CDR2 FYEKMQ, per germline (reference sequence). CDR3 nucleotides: TGTGCCAGCAGCTTAGGGGAAATTAACAATGAGCAGTTCTTC. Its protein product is CASSLGEINNEQFF.

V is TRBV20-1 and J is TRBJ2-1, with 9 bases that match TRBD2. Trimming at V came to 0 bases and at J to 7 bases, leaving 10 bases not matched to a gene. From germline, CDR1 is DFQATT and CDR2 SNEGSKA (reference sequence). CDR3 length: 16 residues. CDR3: CSARDLGGGAWNEQFF. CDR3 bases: TGCAGTGCTAGAGATCTAGGCGGGGGGGCATGGAATGAGCAGTTCTTC.

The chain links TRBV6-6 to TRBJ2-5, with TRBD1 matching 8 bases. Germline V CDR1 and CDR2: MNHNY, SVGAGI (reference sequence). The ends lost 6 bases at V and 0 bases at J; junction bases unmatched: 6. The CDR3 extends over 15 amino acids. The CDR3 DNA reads TGTGCCAGCAGCCCCGGCAGGGGGCACCAAGAGACCCAGTACTTC. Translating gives CASSPGRGHQETQYF.

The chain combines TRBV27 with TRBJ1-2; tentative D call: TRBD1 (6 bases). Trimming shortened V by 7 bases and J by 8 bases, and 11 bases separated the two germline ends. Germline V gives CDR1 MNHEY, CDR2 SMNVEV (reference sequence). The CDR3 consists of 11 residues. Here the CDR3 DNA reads TGTGCCAGCAAAGAAAGGGGGGGCTACACCTTC. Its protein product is CASKERGGYTF.

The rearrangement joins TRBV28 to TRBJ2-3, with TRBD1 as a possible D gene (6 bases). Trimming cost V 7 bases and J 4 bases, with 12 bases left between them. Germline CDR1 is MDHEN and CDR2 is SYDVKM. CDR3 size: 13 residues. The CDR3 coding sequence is TGTGCCAGCACCGAGACAGGCGCAGATACGCAGTATTTT. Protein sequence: CASTETGADTQYF. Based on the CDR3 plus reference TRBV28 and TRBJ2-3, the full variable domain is DVKVTQSSRYLVKRTGEKVFLECVQDMDHENMFWYRQDPGLGLRLIYFSYDVKMKEKGDIPEGYSVSREKKERFSLILESASTNQTSMYLCASTETGADTQYFGPGTRLTVL.

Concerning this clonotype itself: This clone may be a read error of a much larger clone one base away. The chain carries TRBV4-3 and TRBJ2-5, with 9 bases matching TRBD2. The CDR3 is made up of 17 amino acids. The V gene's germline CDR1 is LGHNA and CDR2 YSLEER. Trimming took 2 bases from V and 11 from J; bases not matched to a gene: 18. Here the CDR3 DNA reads TGCGCCAGCAGCCAATTCGGCGGTGGGCGGGGGGGCAATGAGCAGTACTTC. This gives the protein CASSQFGGGRGGNEQYF.

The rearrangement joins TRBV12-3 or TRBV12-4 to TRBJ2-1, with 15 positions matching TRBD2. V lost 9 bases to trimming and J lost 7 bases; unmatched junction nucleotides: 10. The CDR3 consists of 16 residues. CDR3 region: CASSRRTSGGANEQFF. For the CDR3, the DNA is TGTGCCAGTAGCCGAAGGACTAGCGGGGGGGCGAATGAGCAGTTCTTC.

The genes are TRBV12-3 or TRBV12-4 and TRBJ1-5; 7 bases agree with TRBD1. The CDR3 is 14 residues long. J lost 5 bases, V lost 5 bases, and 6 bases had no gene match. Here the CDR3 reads CASSLDRVHQPQHF. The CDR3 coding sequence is TGTGCCAGCAGTCTTGACAGGGTCCATCAGCCCCAGCATTTT.